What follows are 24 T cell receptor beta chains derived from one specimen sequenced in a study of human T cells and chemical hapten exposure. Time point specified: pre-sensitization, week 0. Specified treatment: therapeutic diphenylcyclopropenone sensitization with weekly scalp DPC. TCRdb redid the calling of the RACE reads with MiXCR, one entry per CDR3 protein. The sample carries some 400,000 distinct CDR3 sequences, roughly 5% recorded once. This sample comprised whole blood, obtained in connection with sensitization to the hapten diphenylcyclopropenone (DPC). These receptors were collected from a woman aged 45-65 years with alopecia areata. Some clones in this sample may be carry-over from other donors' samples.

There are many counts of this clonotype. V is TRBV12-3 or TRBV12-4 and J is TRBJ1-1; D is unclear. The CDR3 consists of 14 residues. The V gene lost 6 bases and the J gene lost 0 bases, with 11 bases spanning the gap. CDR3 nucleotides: TGTGCCAGCAGCCGACGAGCCATGAACACTGAAGCTTTCTTT. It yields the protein CASSRRAMNTEAFF.

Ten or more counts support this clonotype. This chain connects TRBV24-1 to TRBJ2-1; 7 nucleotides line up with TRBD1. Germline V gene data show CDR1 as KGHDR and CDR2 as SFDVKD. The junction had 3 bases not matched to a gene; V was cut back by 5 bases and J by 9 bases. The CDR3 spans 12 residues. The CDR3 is CATSAQGREQFF. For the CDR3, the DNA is TGTGCCACCAGTGCACAGGGGCGTGAGCAGTTCTTC.

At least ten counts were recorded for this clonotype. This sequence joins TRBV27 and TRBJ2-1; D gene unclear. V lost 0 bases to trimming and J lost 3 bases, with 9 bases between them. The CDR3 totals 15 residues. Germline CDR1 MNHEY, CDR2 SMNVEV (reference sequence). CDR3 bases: TGTGCCAGCAGTTTATCGACGGGCTTCTACAATGAGCAGTTCTTC. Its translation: CASSLSTGFYNEQFF.

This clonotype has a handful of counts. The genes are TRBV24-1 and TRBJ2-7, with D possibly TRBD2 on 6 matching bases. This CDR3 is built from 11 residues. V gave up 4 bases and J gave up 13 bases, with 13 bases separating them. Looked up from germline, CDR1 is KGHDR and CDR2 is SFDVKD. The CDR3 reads CATSDGFGSYF. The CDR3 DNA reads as TGTGCCACCAGTGACGGGTTCGGGAGCTACTTC.

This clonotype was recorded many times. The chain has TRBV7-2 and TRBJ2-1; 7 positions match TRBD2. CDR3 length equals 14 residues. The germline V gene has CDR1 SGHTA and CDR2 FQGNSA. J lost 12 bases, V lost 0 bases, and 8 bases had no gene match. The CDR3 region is CASSLAGAGKVQFF. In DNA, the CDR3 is TGTGCCAGCAGCTTAGCAGGAGCGGGGAAGGTGCAGTTCTTC.

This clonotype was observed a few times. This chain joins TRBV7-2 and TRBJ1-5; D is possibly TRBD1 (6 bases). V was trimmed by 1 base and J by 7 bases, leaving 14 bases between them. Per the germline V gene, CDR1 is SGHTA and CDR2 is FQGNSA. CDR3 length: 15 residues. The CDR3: CASSLVWDIGQPQHF. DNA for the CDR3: TGTGCCAGCAGCTTAGTCTGGGACATTGGACAGCCCCAGCATTTT.

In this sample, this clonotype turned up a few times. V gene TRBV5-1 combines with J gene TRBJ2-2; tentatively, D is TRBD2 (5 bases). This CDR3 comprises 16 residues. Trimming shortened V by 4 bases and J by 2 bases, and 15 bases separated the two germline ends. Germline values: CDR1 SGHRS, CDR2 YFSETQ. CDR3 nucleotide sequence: TGCGCCAGCAGCCCGCTAGGAGGAGTAAACACCGGGGAGCTGTTTTTT. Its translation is CASSPLGGVNTGELFF.

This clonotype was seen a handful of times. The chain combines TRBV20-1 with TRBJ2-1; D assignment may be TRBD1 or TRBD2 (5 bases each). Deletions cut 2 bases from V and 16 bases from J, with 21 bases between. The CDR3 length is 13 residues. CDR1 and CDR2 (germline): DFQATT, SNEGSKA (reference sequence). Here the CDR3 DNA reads TGCAGTGCTAGAAAAGAGGACGGGGCCCCCGCCTTCTTC. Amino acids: CSARKEDGAPAFF.

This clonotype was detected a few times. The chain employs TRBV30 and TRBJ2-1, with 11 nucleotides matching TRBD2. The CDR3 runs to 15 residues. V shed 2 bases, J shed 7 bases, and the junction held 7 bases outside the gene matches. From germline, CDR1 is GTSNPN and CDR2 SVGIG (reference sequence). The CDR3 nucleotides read TGTGCCTGGAGTTTAGCGGGAGGGAAGGTTAATGAGCAGTTCTTC. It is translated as CAWSLAGGKVNEQFF.

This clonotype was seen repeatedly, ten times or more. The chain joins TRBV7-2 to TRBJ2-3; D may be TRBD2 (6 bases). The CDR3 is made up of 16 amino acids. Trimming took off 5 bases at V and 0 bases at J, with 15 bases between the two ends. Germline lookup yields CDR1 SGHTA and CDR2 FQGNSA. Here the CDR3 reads CASSPETRLSTDTQYF. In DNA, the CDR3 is TGTGCCAGCAGCCCAGAGACTAGATTGAGCACAGATACGCAGTATTTT. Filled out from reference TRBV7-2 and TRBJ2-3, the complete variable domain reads GAGVSQSPSNKVTEKGKDVELRCDPISGHTALYWYRQSLGQGLEFLIYFQGNSAPDKSGLPSDRFSAERTGGSVSTLTIQRTQQEDSAVYLCASSPETRLSTDTQYFGPGTRLTVL.

The CDR3 bases are TGTGCCAGCACTTCACAGGGGACTGAAGCTTTCTTT. This gives the protein CASTSQGTEAFF. The chain couples TRBV12-3 or TRBV12-4 to TRBJ1-1; 7 nucleotides line up with TRBD1. V lost 7 bases and J lost 5; bases outside the gene matches: 4. The CDR3 runs to 12 residues.

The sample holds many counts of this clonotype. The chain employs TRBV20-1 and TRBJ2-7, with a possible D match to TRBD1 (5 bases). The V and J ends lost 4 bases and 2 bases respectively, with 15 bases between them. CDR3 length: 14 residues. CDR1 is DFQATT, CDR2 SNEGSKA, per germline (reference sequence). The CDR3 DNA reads TGCAGTGCTACGGACACTCGGCAAACCTACGAGCAGTACTTC. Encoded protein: CSATDTRQTYEQYF.

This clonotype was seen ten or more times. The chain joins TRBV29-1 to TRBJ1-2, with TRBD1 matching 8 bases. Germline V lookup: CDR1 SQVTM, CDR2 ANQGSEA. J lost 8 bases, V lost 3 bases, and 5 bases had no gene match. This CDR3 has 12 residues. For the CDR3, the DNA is TGCAGCGTTGACGGACAGGGAAGGGGCTACACCTTC. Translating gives CSVDGQGRGYTF.

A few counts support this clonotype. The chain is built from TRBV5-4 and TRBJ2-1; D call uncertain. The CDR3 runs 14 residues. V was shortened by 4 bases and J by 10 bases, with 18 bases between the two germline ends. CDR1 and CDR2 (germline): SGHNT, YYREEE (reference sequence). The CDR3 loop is CASSPAPEPREQFF. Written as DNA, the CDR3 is TGTGCCAGCAGCCCCGCCCCCGAGCCACGCGAGCAGTTCTTC.

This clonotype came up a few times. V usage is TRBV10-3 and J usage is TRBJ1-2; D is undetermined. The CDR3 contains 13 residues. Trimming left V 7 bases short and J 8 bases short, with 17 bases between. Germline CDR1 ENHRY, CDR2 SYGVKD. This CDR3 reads CAITGTQLRGYTF. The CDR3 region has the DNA TGTGCCATCACGGGCACCCAACTGCGAGGCTACACCTTC.

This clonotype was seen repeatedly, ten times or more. The CDR3: CASSPRTEVNTDTQYF. The CDR3, as DNA: TGTGCCAGCAGTCCTAGGACAGAGGTGAACACAGATACGCAGTATTTT. V gene TRBV6-5 combines with J gene TRBJ2-3, with a possible D match to TRBD1 (6 bases). CDR1 MNHEY and CDR2 SVGAGI come from the germline V gene. Deletions cut 5 bases from V and 2 bases from J, with 17 bases between. The CDR3 consists of 16 residues.

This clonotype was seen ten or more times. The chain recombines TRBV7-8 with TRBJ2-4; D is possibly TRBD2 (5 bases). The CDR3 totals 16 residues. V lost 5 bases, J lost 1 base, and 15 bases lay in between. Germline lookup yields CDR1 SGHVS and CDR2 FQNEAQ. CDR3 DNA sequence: TGTGCCAGCAGCATAAGGCCCGGGATTGCCAAAAACATTCAGTACTTC. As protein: CASSIRPGIAKNIQYF.

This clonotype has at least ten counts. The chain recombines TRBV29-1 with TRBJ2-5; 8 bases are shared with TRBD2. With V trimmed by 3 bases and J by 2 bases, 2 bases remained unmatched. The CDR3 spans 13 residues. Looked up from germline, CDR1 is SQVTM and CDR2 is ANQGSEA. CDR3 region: CSVDGGRQETQYF. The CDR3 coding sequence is TGCAGCGTTGACGGCGGGAGGCAAGAGACCCAGTACTTC.

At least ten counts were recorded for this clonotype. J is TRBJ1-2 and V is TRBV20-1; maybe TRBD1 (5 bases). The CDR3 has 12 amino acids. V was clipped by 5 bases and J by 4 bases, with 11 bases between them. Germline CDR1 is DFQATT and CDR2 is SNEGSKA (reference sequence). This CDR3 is CSASGRLYGYTF. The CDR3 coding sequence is TGCAGTGCTTCGGGACGGCTCTATGGCTACACCTTC.

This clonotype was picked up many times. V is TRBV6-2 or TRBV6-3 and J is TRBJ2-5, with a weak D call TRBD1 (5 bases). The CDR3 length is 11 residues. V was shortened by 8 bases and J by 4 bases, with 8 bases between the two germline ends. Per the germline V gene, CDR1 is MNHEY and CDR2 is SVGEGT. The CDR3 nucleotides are TGTGCCAGCCTCCAGGGAGAGACCCAGTACTTC. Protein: CASLQGETQYF.

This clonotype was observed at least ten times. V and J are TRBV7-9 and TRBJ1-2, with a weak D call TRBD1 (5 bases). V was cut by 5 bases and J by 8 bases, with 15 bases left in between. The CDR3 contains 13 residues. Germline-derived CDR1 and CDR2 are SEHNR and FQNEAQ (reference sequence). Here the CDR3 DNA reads TGTGCCAGCAGCCCAGATTTCAGGGAAGGCTACACCTTC. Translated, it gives CASSPDFREGYTF.

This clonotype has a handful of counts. The CDR3 protein is CASSEQTISAGELFF. In DNA form, the CDR3 reads TGTGCCAGCAGTGAGCAGACAATCTCGGCCGGGGAGCTGTTTTTT. The chain carries TRBV2 and TRBJ2-2; D unresolved. Germline V gene lookup returns CDR1 SNHLY and CDR2 FYNNEI. This CDR3 has 15 amino acids. The ends were cut back, 3 bases at V and 6 bases at J, with 14 bases in the middle.

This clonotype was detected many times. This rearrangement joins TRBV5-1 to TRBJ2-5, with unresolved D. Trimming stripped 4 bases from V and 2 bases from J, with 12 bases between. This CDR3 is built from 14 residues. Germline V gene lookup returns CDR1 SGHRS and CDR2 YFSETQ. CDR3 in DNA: TGCGCCAGCAGCCGGAGTTCAGCTCAAGAGACCCAGTACTTC. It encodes CASSRSSAQETQYF.

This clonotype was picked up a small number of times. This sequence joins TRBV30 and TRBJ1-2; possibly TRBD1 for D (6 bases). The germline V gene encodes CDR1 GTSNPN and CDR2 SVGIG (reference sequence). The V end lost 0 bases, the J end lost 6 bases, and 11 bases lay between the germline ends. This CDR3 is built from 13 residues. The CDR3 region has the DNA TGTGCCTGGAGTGTAACAGGGACCCATGGCTACACCTTC. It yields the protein CAWSVTGTHGYTF.